What follows are 26 T cell receptor beta chains derived from one specimen sequenced in a study of blood T cell repertoires in COVID-19. Method: immunoSEQ multiplex PCR; TCRdb's copy keeps in-frame clones and lacks some. The sample lists about 42,000 clones; 76% were seen once. Input material: peripheral blood. The receptor set was obtained from an elderly man with acute or convalescent COVID-19.

This sequence joins TRBV28 and TRBJ1-4; 9 positions agree with TRBD1. V trimming: 10 bases; J trimming: 4 bases; junction bases outside the gene matches: 16. Germline CDR1 MDHEN, CDR2 SYDVKM. CDR3 length: 17 residues. The CDR3: CATYTGGIVRGNEKLFF. As DNA, the CDR3 is TGTGCCACCTACACAGGGGGCATCGTACGGGGTAATGAAAAACTGTTTTTT.

The chain links TRBV3-1 (or the pseudogene TRBV3-2) to TRBJ1-2, with D possibly TRBD1 on 6 matching bases. CDR1 is LGHDT, CDR2 YNNKEL, per germline (reference sequence). V was cut by 4 bases and J by 8 bases, with 14 bases left in between. CDR3 length equals 13 residues. The CDR3 region is CASSPQGREGYTF. The CDR3 DNA reads TGTGCCAGCAGCCCACAGGGAAGGGAAGGCTACACCTTC.

This chain links TRBV5-6 with TRBJ1-1; D gene uncertain. V shed 4 bases and J shed 0 bases, with 7 bases lying between them. Per germline, CDR1 SGHDT and CDR2 YYEEEE. This CDR3 spans 13 amino acids. The CDR3 is CASSITLNTEAFF. CDR3 nucleotide sequence: TGTGCCAGCAGCATCACTTTGAACACTGAAGCTTTCTTT.

In regard to this clone: The junction departs from the called germline gene at one end, perhaps through a read error. The chain uses TRBV7-7 and TRBJ2-1; the match to TRBD2 covers 9 bases. Germline values: CDR1 SSHAT, CDR2 FNYEAQ (reference sequence). The CDR3 totals 12 residues. CDR3 in DNA: TGTGCTAGCAGCCGACTAGCGGATGAGCAGTTCTTC. This gives the protein CASSRLADEQFF. Based on the CDR3 plus reference TRBV7-7 and TRBJ2-1, the full variable domain is GAGVSQSPRYKVTKRGQDVTLRCDPISSHATLYWYQQALGQGPEFLTYFNYEAQPDKSGLPSDRFSAERPEGSISTLTIQRTEQRDSAMYRCASSRLADEQFFGPGTRLTVL.

In this sample, this clone turned up a few times. V and J are TRBV4-1 and TRBJ1-4, with TRBD1 matching over 7 bases. The CDR3 runs to 15 residues. Per germline, CDR1 MGHRA and CDR2 YSYEKL. The V gene end was trimmed by 3 bases and the J gene end by 4 bases; junction bases not matched to a gene: 5. In DNA form, the CDR3 reads TGCGCCAGCAGCCAGAACGACAGGGATAATGAAAAACTGTTTTTT. Amino acids: CASSQNDRDNEKLFF.

CDR3 bases: TGTGCCAGCAGTTACTCGACAGGAGATGGCTACACCTTC. It encodes CASSYSTGDGYTF. The V and J genes are TRBV6-5 and TRBJ1-2, with a possible D match to TRBD1 (6 bases). Trimming pared 0 bases from V and 6 bases from J, leaving 8 bases between. There are 13 residues in the CDR3. The germline V gene encodes CDR1 MNHEY and CDR2 SVGAGI.

This rearrangement joins TRBV3-1 (or the pseudogene TRBV3-2) to TRBJ2-1, with TRBD2 identical over 14 bases. V lost 7 bases to trimming and J lost 6 bases; unmatched junction nucleotides: 11. The CDR3 sequence is 17 residues long. Per the germline V gene, CDR1 is LGHDT and CDR2 is YNNKEL (reference sequence). The CDR3 protein is CASTPTSGRGWGNEQFF. The CDR3 coding sequence is TGTGCCAGCACCCCGACTAGCGGGAGGGGGTGGGGCAATGAGCAGTTCTTC.

The CDR3 coding sequence is TGTGCCAGCAGCCTCGGACAGTACAATGAGCAGTTCTTC. Amino acids: CASSLGQYNEQFF. The chain has TRBV5-4 and TRBJ2-1, with D tentatively TRBD1 (6 bases). Trimming shortened V by 4 bases and J by 4 bases, and 9 bases separated the two germline ends. This CDR3 is 13 amino acids long. Germline assignment: CDR1 SGHNT and CDR2 YYREEE (reference sequence). The entire variable domain, with the rest obtained from reference TRBV5-4 and TRBJ2-1, is as follows: ETGVTQSPTHLIKTRGQQVTLRCSSQSGHNTVSWYQQALGQGPQFIFQYYREEENGRGNFPPRFSGLQFPNYSSELNVNALELDDSALYLCASSLGQYNEQFFGPGTRLTVL.

The chain carries TRBV29-1 and TRBJ1-1; D gene uncertain. Germline V gene data show CDR1 as SQVTM and CDR2 as ANQGSEA. The CDR3 runs 12 residues. V was shortened by 4 bases and J by 3 bases, with 9 bases between the two germline ends. The CDR3 region has the DNA TGCAGCGTTGTACGGGGAGACACTGAAGCTTTCTTT. Protein: CSVVRGDTEAFF.

This chain links TRBV12-2 with TRBJ2-7; the table's D call, TRBD2, has no DNA check behind it. TRBV12-2 is an annotated pseudogene. The CDR3 runs to 14 residues. CDR3 in amino acids: CASRLSVATYEQYF. The CDR3 region has the DNA TGTGCAAGTCGCTTAAGCGTCGCAACCTACGAGCAGTACTTC.

The V call is TRBV19, the J call TRBJ2-3; TRBD2 might be the D (7 bases). The V end was cut by 6 bases, the J end by 3 bases, with 16 bases between. The CDR3 is 15 amino acids. Germline V gene data show CDR1 as LNHDA and CDR2 as SQIVND (reference sequence). CDR3 coding DNA: TGTGCCAGTAGAAACCCGGGGGGCTCGACAGATACGCAGTATTTT. It encodes CASRNPGGSTDTQYF. The full variable domain, rest sourced from reference TRBV19 and TRBJ2-3, is DGGITQSPKYLFRKEGQNVTLSCEQNLNHDAMYWYRQDPGQGLRLIYYSQIVNDFQKGDIAEGYSVSREKKESFPLTVTSAQKNPTAFYLCASRNPGGSTDTQYFGPGTRLTVL.

V gene TRBV2 combines with J gene TRBJ1-4; possibly TRBD1 for D (5 bases). Germline V CDR1 and CDR2: SNHLY, FYNNEI. This CDR3 has 14 residues. V lost 5 bases, J lost 2 bases, and 9 bases lay in between. In nucleotides, the CDR3 is TGTGCCAGCAGTCAAGACAGTACTAATGAAAAACTGTTTTTT. It is translated as CASSQDSTNEKLFF.

The gene calls are TRBV14 and TRBJ1-1; D is undetermined. Trimming removed 4 bases from V and 0 bases from J, with 6 bases in between. From germline, CDR1 is SGHDN and CDR2 FVKESK. CDR3 size: 13 residues. CDR3 loop: CASSRQVNTEAFF. The CDR3 coding sequence is TGTGCCAGCAGCCGGCAGGTGAACACTGAAGCTTTCTTT.

This chain connects TRBV7-2 to TRBJ1-2; D is ambiguous. The CDR3 runs 14 residues. Germline V gene lookup returns CDR1 SGHTA and CDR2 FQGNSA. V dropped 1 base and J dropped 3 bases, with 9 bases sitting between them. CDR3 sequence: CASSLGVEYYGYTF. The CDR3 DNA reads as TGTGCCAGCAGCTTAGGGGTGGAGTACTATGGCTACACCTTC. The full variable domain, its missing parts supplied by reference TRBV7-2 and TRBJ1-2, is GAGVSQSPSNKVTEKGKDVELRCDPISGHTALYWYRQSLGQGLEFLIYFQGNSAPDKSGLPSDRFSAERTGGSVSTLTIQRTQQEDSAVYLCASSLGVEYYGYTFGSGTRLTVV.

The V gene is TRBV11-2, the J gene TRBJ2-7; 8 bases match TRBD1. Germline-derived CDR1 and CDR2 are SGHAT and FQNNGV. The CDR3 covers 16 residues. V shed 6 bases, J shed 4 bases, and the junction held 14 bases outside the gene matches. CDR3 loop: CASRGWGRGLVYEQYF. The CDR3, as DNA: TGTGCCAGCAGGGGTTGGGGCAGGGGGCTAGTATACGAGCAGTACTTC.

For the CDR3, the DNA is TGTGCCAGCAGTTTGATTGTTGAGGACGAGCAGTACTTC. This encodes CASSLIVEDEQYF. The chain carries TRBV12-3 or TRBV12-4 and TRBJ2-7; no definite D call. The CDR3 is 13 residues long. V lost 3 bases and J lost 5, with 11 bases in between.

This clone was seen a few times. V is TRBV18 and J is TRBJ1-2; D might be TRBD1 (6 bases). Germline V gives CDR1 KGHSH, CDR2 LQKENI. Trimming pared 3 bases from V and 4 bases from J, leaving 15 bases between. The CDR3 is made up of 15 amino acids. The CDR3 here is CASSPTGRGGYGYTF. DNA of the CDR3: TGTGCCAGCTCACCTACAGGGAGAGGAGGCTATGGCTACACCTTC.

The chain employs TRBV2 and TRBJ1-1, with D tentatively TRBD1 (5 bases). Germline-derived CDR1 and CDR2 are SNHLY and FYNNEI. Trimming removed 3 bases at V and 1 base at J, with 9 bases between. The length of the CDR3 is 14 residues. The CDR3: CASSDGQGNTEAFF. The CDR3 DNA is TGTGCCAGCAGTGACGGGCAGGGGAACACTGAAGCTTTCTTT.

This clone has a single count. The chain links TRBV9 to TRBJ1-5; D remains unclear. CDR1 is SGDLS and CDR2 is YYNGEE in the germline V gene. Trimming shortened V by 0 bases and J by 0 bases, and 7 bases separated the two germline ends. There are 15 residues in the CDR3. The CDR3 DNA follows: TGTGCCAGCAGCGTAGACGGGTATAGCAATCAGCCCCAGCATTTT. Translation gives CASSVDGYSNQPQHF.

This clone came up once. V gene TRBV15 combines with J gene TRBJ2-7, with TRBD1 matching 7 bases. CDR3 length equals 15 residues. Unmatched junction bases numbered 6, after V lost 0 bases and J lost 4 bases. In germline, CDR1 is LNHNV, CDR2 YYDKDF (reference sequence). CDR3 sequence (DNA): TGTGCCACCAGCAGAGATAAGACAGGGCGGTACGAGCAGTACTTC. Encoded protein: CATSRDKTGRYEQYF.

This chain links TRBV6-5 with TRBJ1-2, with TRBD1 matching over 10 bases. The length of the CDR3 is 14 residues. V was clipped by 7 bases and J by 4 bases; unmatched bases: 6. CDR1 and CDR2 (germline): MNHEY, SVGAGI. CDR3 sequence: CASTKGQGIYGYTF. DNA for the CDR3: TGTGCCAGCACCAAGGGACAGGGGATCTATGGCTACACCTTC.

This sequence joins TRBV7-2 and TRBJ2-7, with D uncertain. The CDR3 covers 15 residues. Germline V CDR1 and CDR2: SGHTA, FQGNSA. V was cut by 6 bases and J by 3 bases, with 18 bases left in between. CDR3 in amino acids: CASSPPTGLNYEQYF. In DNA form, the CDR3 reads TGTGCCAGCAGTCCACCGACCGGGTTAAACTACGAGCAGTACTTC.

The chain combines TRBV21-1 with TRBJ1-2; TRBD1 reflects the table's D call only, with no check against the DNA. TRBV21-1 is listed as a pseudogene. CDR3 length equals 16 residues. The CDR3 loop reads CASSNRGRGRLYGYTF. DNA for the CDR3: TGTGCCAGCAGCAACCGCGGCAGGGGGCGACTCTATGGCTACACCTTC.

The chain has TRBV3-1 (or the pseudogene TRBV3-2) and TRBJ2-7; 12 nucleotides agree with TRBD2. The CDR3 totals 14 residues. Germline trimming cut 3 bases from V and 3 bases from J; bases unmatched to any gene: 0. Germline CDR1 LGHDT, CDR2 YNNKEL (reference sequence). The CDR3 region has the DNA TGTGCCAGCAGCCAGGGACTAGCGGGCTACGAGCAGTACTTC. It specifies CASSQGLAGYEQYF.

The V and J genes are TRBV28 and TRBJ2-5; D call uncertain. Per germline, CDR1 MDHEN and CDR2 SYDVKM. This CDR3 spans 11 amino acids. Between the trimmed V and J ends, which lost 6 bases and 3 bases, there was a span of 5 bases. In DNA, the CDR3 is TGTGCCAGCAGCCTAGAAGAGACCCAGTACTTC. Its translation: CASSLEETQYF.

This chain joins TRBV4-1 and TRBJ2-3, with 8 bases identical to TRBD2. With 4 bases clipped from V and 1 base from J, the junction kept 10 bases outside the gene matches. In germline, CDR1 is MGHRA, CDR2 YSYEKL. The CDR3 is made up of 17 amino acids. CDR3 sequence: CASSLPPGGGGTDTQYF. CDR3 sequence (DNA): TGCGCCAGCAGCCTCCCCCCGGGGGGGGGCGGCACAGATACGCAGTATTTT.